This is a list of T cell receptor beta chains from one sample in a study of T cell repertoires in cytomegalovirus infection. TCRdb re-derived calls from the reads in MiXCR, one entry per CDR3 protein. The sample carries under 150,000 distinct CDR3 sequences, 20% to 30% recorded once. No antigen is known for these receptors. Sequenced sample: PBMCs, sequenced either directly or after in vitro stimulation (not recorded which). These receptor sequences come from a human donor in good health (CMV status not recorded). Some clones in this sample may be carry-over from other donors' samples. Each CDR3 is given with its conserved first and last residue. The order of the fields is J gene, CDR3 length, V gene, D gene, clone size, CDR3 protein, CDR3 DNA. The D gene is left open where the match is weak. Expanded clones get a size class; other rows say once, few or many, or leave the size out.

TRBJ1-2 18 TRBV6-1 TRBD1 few CASSRVRDRLSLGYGYTF TGTGCCAGCAGCCGAGTCCGGGACAGACTATCTCTTGGCTATGGCTACACCTTC
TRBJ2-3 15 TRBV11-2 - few CASSFGLRFADTQYF TGTGCCAGCAGCTTCGGACTAAGGTTTGCAGATACGCAGTATTTT
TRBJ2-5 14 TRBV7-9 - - CASSANLREETQYF TGTGCCAGCAGCGCGAACCTAAGGGAGGAGACCCAGTACTTC
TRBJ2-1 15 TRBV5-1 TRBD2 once CASSLAGAGYGEQFF TGCGCCAGCAGCTTGGCCGGAGCGGGGTACGGTGAGCAGTTCTTC
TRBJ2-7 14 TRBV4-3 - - CASSPRETTPEQYF TGCGCCAGCAGCCCCCGGGAAACAACTCCGGAGCAGTACTTC
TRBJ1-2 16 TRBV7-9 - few CASSRTWDTQNYGYTF TGTGCCAGCAGCCGGACCTGGGACACACAGAACTATGGCTACACCTTC
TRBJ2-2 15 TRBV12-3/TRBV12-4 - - CASSLTTLATGELFF TGTGCCAGCAGTTTAACTACCCTCGCTACCGGGGAGCTGTTTTTT
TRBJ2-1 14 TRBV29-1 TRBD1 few CSVELGQGYNEQFF TGCAGCGTTGAATTGGGACAGGGGTACAATGAGCAGTTCTTC
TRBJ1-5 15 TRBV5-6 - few CASSLTGYGNQPQHF TGTGCCAGCAGCCTGACGGGGTATGGCAATCAGCCCCAGCATTTT
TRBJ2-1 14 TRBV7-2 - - CASSLGRIRYEQFF TGTGCCAGCAGCTTAGGCAGAATTCGGTATGAGCAGTTCTTC
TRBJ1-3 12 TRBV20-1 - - CSARYPGNTIYF TGCAGTGCTAGGTACCCAGGAAACACCATATATTTT
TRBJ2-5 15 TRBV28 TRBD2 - CASSLPAGVEETQYF TGTGCCAGCAGTTTACCGGCGGGAGTGGAAGAGACCCAGTACTTC
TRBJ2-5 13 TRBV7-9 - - CASSLAPKETQYF TGTGCCAGCAGCTTAGCACCAAAAGAGACCCAGTACTTC
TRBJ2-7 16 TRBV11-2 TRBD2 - CASSKSSGGNLYEQYF TGTGCCAGCAGCAAGTCTAGCGGGGGGAACCTATACGAGCAGTACTTC
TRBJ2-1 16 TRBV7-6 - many CASSPLGQGDYNEQFF TGTGCCAGCAGCCCCCTGGGCCAGGGCGACTACAATGAGCAGTTCTTC